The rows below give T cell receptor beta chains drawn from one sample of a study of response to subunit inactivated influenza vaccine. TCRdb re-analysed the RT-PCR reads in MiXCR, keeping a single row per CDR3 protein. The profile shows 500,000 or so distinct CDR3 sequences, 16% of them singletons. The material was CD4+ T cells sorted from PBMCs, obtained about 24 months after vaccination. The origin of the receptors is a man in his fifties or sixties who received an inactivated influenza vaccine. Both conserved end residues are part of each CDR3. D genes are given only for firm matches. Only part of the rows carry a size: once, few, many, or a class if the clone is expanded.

CSARGGYTSTDTQYF	TGCAGTGCTAGAGGGGGGTATACTAGCACAGATACGCAGTATTTT	TRBV20-1	TRBJ2-3	15	NA	many
CSAPFQSDTQYF	TGCAGTGCCCCATTCCAGTCAGATACGCAGTATTTT	TRBV20-1	TRBJ2-3	12	NA	many
CSARKSEQNLNTEAFF	TGCAGTGCTAGAAAGAGCGAACAGAACCTGAACACTGAAGCTTTCTTT	TRBV20-1	TRBJ1-1	16	NA	few
CASSVTTKETQYF	TGTGCCAGCAGTGTAACCACAAAAGAGACCCAGTACTTC	TRBV6-1	TRBJ2-5	13	NA	NA
CASNTGYSQPQHF	TGTGCCAGCAATACAGGGTATAGCCAGCCCCAGCATTTT	TRBV12-3/TRBV12-4	TRBJ1-5	13	NA	NA
CSARHRRFGYTF	TGCAGTGCTAGGCACCGGAGGTTCGGCTACACCTTC	TRBV20-1	TRBJ1-2	12	NA	NA
CASSQGDRVNEQFF	TGCGCCAGCAGCCAGGGAGACAGGGTCAATGAGCAGTTCTTC	TRBV4-1	TRBJ2-1	14	TRBD1	NA
CSVAYGFETQYF	TGCAGCGTTGCGTATGGTTTCGAGACCCAGTACTTC	TRBV29-1	TRBJ2-5	12	NA	few
CSVGDGSNYGYTF	TGCAGCGTTGGTGATGGCAGTAACTATGGCTACACCTTC	TRBV29-1	TRBJ1-2	13	NA	few
CASSEGRRSGNTIYF	TGCGCCAGCAGCGAGGGACGCCGCTCTGGAAACACCATATATTTT	TRBV5-1	TRBJ1-3	15	NA	few
CASDSTGETQYF	TGTGCCAGCGACAGTACAGGGGAGACCCAGTACTTC	TRBV3-1	TRBJ2-5	12	NA	few
CASSRVNTEAFF	TGTGCCAGCAGTAGGGTGAACACTGAAGCTTTCTTT	TRBV2	TRBJ1-1	12	NA	few